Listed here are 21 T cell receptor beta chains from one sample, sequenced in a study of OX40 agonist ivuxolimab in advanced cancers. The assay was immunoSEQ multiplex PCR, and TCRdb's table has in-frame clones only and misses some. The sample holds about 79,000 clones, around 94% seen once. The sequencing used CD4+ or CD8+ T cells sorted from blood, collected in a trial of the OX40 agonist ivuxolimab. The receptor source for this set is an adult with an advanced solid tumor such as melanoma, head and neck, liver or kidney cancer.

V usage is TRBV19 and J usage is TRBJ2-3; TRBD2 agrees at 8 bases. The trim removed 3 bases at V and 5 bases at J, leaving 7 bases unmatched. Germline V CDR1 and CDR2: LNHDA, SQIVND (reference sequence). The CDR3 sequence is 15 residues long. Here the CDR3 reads CASSIYGGAGDTQYF. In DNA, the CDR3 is TGTGCCAGTAGTATTTACGGGGGGGCCGGAGATACGCAGTATTTT.

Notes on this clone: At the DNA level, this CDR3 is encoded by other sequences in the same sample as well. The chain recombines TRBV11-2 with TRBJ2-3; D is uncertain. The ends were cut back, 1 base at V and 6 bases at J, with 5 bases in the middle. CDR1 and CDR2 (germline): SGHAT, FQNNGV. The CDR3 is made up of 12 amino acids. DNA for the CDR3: TGTGCCAGCAGCTTAGTTCCGGATACGCAGTATTTT. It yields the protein CASSLVPDTQYF. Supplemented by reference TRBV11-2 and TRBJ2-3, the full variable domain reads EAGVAQSPRYKIIEKRQSVAFWCNPISGHATLYWYQQILGQGPKLLIQFQNNGVVDDSQLPKDRFSAERLKGVDSTLKIQPAKLEDSAVYLCASSLVPDTQYFGPGTRLTVL.

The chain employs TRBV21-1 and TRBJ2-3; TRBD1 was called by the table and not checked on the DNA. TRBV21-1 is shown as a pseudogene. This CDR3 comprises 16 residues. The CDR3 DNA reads TGTGCCAGCAGCAAAGTGGAAACAGGGACAACAGATACGCAGTATTTT. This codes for CASSKVETGTTDTQYF.

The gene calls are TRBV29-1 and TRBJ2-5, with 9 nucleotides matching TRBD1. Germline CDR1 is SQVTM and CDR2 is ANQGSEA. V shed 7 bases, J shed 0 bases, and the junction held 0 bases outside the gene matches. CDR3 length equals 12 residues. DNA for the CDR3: TGCAGCGGACAGGGGGACCAAGAGACCCAGTACTTC. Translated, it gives CSGQGDQETQYF.

CDR3 sequence: CGISGLTGEQYF. The DNA for the CDR3 is TGCGGAATATCCGGACTGACGGGCGAGCAGTACTTC. V usage is TRBV29-1 and J usage is TRBJ2-7, with a weak D call TRBD2 (5 bases). Germline V gene lookup returns CDR1 SQVTM and CDR2 ANQGSEA. The CDR3 spans 12 residues.

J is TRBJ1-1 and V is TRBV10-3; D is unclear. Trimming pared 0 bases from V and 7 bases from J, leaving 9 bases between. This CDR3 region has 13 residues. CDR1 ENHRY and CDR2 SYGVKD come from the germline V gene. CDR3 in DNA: TGTGCCATCAGTGAGTCTGGATATGGTGAAGCTTTCTTT. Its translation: CAISESGYGEAFF.

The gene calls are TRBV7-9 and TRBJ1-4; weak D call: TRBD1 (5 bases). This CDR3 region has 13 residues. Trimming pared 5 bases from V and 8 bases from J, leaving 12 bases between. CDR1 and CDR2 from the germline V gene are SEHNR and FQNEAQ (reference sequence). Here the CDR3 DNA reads TGTGCCAGCAGCGGGGGGATGGCGGAAAAACTGTTTTTT. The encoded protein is CASSGGMAEKLFF.

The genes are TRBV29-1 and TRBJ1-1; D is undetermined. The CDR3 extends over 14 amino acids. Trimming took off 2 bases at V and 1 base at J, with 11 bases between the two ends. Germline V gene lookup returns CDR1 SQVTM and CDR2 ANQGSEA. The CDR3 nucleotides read TGCAGCGTTGAACCAGACGGCCCGAACACTGAAGCTTTCTTT. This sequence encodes CSVEPDGPNTEAFF.

The CDR3 sequence is CASSYAPRDEQYF. CDR3 DNA sequence: TGTGCCAGCAGTTATGCCCCCCGGGACGAGCAGTACTTC. This sequence joins TRBV28 and TRBJ2-7; D not certain. This CDR3 has 13 amino acids. From germline, CDR1 is MDHEN and CDR2 SYDVKM. V lost 4 bases and J 5 bases, leaving 12 bases between the germline ends.

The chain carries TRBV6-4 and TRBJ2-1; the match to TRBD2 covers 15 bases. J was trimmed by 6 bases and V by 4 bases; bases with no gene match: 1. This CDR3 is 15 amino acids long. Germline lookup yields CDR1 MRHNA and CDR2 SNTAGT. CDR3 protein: CASSGTSGGANEQFF. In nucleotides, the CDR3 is TGTGCCAGCAGTGGGACTAGCGGGGGGGCCAATGAGCAGTTCTTC.

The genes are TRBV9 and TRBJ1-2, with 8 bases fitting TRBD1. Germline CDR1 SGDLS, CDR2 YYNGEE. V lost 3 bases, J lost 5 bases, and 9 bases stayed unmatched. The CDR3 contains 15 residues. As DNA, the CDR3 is TGTGCCAGCAGCGGACCGGACAGGGATTCTTATGGCTACACCTTC. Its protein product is CASSGPDRDSYGYTF.

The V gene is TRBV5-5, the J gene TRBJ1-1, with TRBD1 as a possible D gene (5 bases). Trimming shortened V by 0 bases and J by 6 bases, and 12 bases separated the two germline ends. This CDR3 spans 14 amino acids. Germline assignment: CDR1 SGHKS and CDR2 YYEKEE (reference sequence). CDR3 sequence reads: CASSLGAGTSEAFF. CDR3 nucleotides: TGTGCCAGCAGCTTGGGGGCAGGGACCTCTGAAGCTTTCTTT.

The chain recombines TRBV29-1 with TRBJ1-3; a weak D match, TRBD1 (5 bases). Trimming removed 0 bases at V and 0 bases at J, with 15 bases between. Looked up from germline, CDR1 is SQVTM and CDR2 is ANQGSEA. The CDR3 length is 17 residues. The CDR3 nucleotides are TGCAGCGTTGAAGATCGGGGCAGGGAGGGCTCTGGAAACACCATATATTTT. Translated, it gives CSVEDRGREGSGNTIYF.

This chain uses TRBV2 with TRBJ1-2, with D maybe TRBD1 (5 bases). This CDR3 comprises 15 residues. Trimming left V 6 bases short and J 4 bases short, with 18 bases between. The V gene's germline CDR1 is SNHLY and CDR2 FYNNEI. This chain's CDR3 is CASSDSLLVGYGYTF. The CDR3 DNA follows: TGTGCCAGCAGCGACAGTCTGTTAGTAGGCTATGGCTACACCTTC.

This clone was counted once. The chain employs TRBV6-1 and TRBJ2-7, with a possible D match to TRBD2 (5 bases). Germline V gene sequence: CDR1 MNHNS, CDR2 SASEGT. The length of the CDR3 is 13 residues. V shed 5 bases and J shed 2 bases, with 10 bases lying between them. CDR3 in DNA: TGTGCCAGCAGTCTTGGGAGCCCCTACGAGCAGTACTTC. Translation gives CASSLGSPYEQYF.

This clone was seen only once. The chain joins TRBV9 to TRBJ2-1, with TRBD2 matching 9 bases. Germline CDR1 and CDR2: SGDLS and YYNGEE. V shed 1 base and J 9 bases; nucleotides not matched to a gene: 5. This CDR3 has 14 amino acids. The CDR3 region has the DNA TGTGCCAGCAGCGTAATAGCGGGAGTCCCTGAGCAGTTCTTC. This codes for CASSVIAGVPEQFF.

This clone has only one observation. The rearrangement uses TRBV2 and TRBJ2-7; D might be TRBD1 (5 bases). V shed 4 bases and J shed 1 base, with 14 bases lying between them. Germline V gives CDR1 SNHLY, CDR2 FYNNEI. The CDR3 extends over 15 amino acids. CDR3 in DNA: TGTGCCAGCAGTGTCGGCCAGGGTACATCCTACGAGCAGTACTTC. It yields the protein CASSVGQGTSYEQYF.

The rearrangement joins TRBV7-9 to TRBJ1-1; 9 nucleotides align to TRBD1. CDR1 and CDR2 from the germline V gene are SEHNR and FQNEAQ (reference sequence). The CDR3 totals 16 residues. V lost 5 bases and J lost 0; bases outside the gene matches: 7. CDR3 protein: CASSPLTGGMNTEAFF. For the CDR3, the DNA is TGTGCCAGCAGCCCACTAACAGGGGGCATGAACACTGAAGCTTTCTTT.

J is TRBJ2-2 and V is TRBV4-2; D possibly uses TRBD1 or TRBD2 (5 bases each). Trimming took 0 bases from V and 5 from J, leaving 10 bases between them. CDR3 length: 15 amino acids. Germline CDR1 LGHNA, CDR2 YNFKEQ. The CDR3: CASSQDRDLTGELFF. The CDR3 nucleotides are TGTGCCAGCAGCCAAGATCGGGACCTAACCGGGGAGCTGTTTTTT.

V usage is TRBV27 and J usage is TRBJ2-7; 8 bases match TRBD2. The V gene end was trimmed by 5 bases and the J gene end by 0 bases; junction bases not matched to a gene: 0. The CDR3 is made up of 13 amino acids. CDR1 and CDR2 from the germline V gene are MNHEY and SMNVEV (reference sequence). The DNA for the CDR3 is TGTGCCAGCAGTAGCGGGAGCTCCTACGAGCAGTACTTC. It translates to CASSSGSSYEQYF.

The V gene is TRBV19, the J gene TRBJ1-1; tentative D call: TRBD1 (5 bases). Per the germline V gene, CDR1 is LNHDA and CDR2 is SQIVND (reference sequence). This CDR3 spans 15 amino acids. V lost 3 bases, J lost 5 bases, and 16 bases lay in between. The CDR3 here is CASSIFGGGVTEAFF. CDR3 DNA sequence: TGTGCCAGTAGTATTTTTGGGGGAGGCGTAACTGAAGCTTTCTTT.